This T cell receptor beta chain is drawn from a study of cytomegalovirus exposure and HLA in healthy donors. Study outcomes and limitations: Most TCR sequences were rare, but some public TCRs occurred in many donors.

Comments on this clone: As yet, its antigen is unknown.

Profiled with immunoSEQ multiplex PCR; TCRdb holds only in-frame clones, not every one. The sample contains around 140,000 clones, about 95% of which appear only once. CDR1 is LNHDA, CDR2 SQIVND, per germline (reference sequence). There are 16 residues in the CDR3. Trimming took 0 bases from V and 5 from J, leaving 16 bases between them. It was the approximately 130-subject validation cohort, separate from the roughly 700-subject first cohort, to which the donors belonged. The material sequenced was PBMCs. This clonotype was obtained from a man aged 18 to 30 in good health and CMV-seropositive. The V and J genes are TRBV19 and TRBJ2-5; the D is unclear. The DNA for the CDR3 is TGTGCCAGTAGTATAGATCCTTCGGGTCCACGGGAGACCCAGTACTTC. It is translated as CASSIDPSGPRETQYF.